Below are 25 T cell receptor beta chains sequenced from a single sample in a study of breast tumors, draining lymph nodes, adjacent tissues. The lymph nodes were axillary draining lymph nodes from breast cancer patients. TCRdb recomputed calls from the multiplex PCR reads with MiXCR, one row per CDR3 protein. The table includes 250,000 or so distinct CDR3 sequences, more than 30% detected once. Sequenced material: axillary lymph node tissue. The receptors were gathered from a female donor with breast cancer. Some clones in this sample may be carry-over from other donors' samples.

Ten or more counts support this clonotype. The chain carries TRBV15 and TRBJ2-1; 9 nucleotides match TRBD1. The CDR3 length is 15 residues. Looked up from germline, CDR1 is LNHNV and CDR2 is YYDKDF (reference sequence). Unmatched junction bases numbered 7, after V lost 2 bases and J lost 8 bases. The DNA for the CDR3 is TGTGCCACCAGCAGACCCAGAGGACAGGGGTATGAGCAGTTCTTC. This codes for CATSRPRGQGYEQFF.

In the case of this clonotype: The junction and the germline gene differ at one end; a read error may be behind it. This chain uses TRBV20-1 with TRBJ2-1; the D is unclear. The CDR3 sequence is 13 residues long. Germline V lookup: CDR1 DFQATT, CDR2 SNEGSKA (reference sequence). The CDR3, as DNA: TGCAGTGCTAGCGGAAGCTCCTACAATGGGCAGTTCTTC. Protein sequence: CSASGSSYNGQFF.

This clonotype appeared many times. This chain connects TRBV29-1 to TRBJ2-5; no firm D call. V was shortened by 1 base and J by 4 bases, with 10 bases between the two germline ends. Germline CDR1 and CDR2: SQVTM and ANQGSEA. The CDR3 contains 13 residues. CDR3 DNA: TGCAGCGTTGAAGGGTCCGGTTTAGAGACCCAGTACTTC. This sequence encodes CSVEGSGLETQYF.

This clonotype was observed many times. Compared with germline, one end of the junction differs, possibly owing to a read error. This chain connects TRBV20-1 to TRBJ1-2; a weak D match, TRBD1 (6 bases). CDR1 and CDR2 from the germline V gene are DFQATT and SNEGSKA (reference sequence). The CDR3 totals 11 residues. The CDR3 protein is CSARRTRQDLF. For the CDR3, the DNA is TGCAGTGCTAGAAGGACCCGACAGGACCTCTTC.

As regards this clonotype: A read error may produce the germline difference seen at one junction end. This chain joins TRBV20-1 and TRBJ1-1, with D perhaps TRBD1 (6 bases). The CDR3 covers 13 residues. Germline-derived CDR1 and CDR2 are DFQATT and SNEGSKA (reference sequence). The CDR3: CSAGDRSDTEAFF. In DNA, the CDR3 is TGCAGTGCTGGAGACAGGTCTGACACTGAAGCTTTCTTT.

The rearrangement links TRBV3-1 to TRBJ2-1; TRBD2 matches at 9 bases. The CDR3 is made up of 15 amino acids. Germline CDR1 is LGHDT and CDR2 is YNNKEL (reference sequence). Trimming at V came to 4 bases and at J to 8 bases, leaving 9 bases not matched to a gene. The CDR3 DNA sequence: TGTGCCAGCAGCCGTTTGACTAGCGGACTCGATGAGCAGTTCTTC. Translated, it gives CASSRLTSGLDEQFF.

This clonotype was counted a few times. The gene calls are TRBV7-8 and TRBJ1-1; 8 bases fit TRBD1. The CDR3 covers 20 residues. Germline-derived CDR1 and CDR2 are SGHVS and FQNEAQ. The V segment lost 2 bases and the J segment 1 base; nucleotides outside the gene matches: 18. CDR3 bases: TGTGCCAGCAGCTTACCTCGGGGTAATGCCGGGACAGGTGGGAACACTGAAGCTTTCTTT. It specifies CASSLPRGNAGTGGNTEAFF.

This clonotype has more than one count but fewer than ten. A much larger clone lies one base from this, so it may be a read error. The chain joins TRBV7-3 to TRBJ2-6; D possibly corresponds to TRBD1 (5 bases). Germline V CDR1 and CDR2: SGHTA, FQGTGA. The CDR3 covers 18 residues. In DNA, the CDR3 is TGTGCCAGCAGCCCTCCACCCTATCCCAGGGCTGGGGCCAACGTCCCGACTTTC. Translating it yields CASSPPPYPRAGANVPTF. The complete variable domain, with remaining parts taken from reference TRBV7-3 and TRBJ2-6, reads GAGVSQTPSNKVTEKGKYVELRCDPISGHTALYWYRQSLGQGPEFLIYFQGTGAADDSGLPNDRFFAVRPEGSVSTLKIQRTERGDSAVYLCASSPPPYPRAGANVPTFGAGSRLTVL.

This chain uses TRBV2 with TRBJ2-3; no clear D gene. V was cut by 4 bases and J by 4 bases, with 18 bases left in between. CDR3 size: 16 residues. In germline, CDR1 is SNHLY, CDR2 FYNNEI. CDR3 nucleotide sequence: TGTGCCAGCAGTGTAGGGTCGCCCGTTCATTCAGATACGCAGTATTTT. Translating gives CASSVGSPVHSDTQYF.

This clonotype was detected many times. This chain links TRBV5-1 with TRBJ2-7; 10 positions agree with TRBD2. The V gene end was trimmed by 3 bases and the J gene end by 2 bases; junction bases not matched to a gene: 5. CDR3 size: 15 residues. CDR1 is SGHRS, CDR2 YFSETQ, per germline. This chain's CDR3 is CASSSLAGAAYEQYF. The CDR3 nucleotides read TGCGCCAGCAGCTCCCTAGCGGGAGCAGCCTACGAGCAGTACTTC.

The chain carries TRBV15 and TRBJ2-1, with D uncertain. Germline loops: CDR1 LNHNV, CDR2 YYDKDF (reference sequence). There are 14 residues in the CDR3. V lost 3 bases to trimming and J lost 4 bases, with 10 bases between them. The CDR3 protein is CATSSDRAYNEQFF. DNA for the CDR3: TGTGCCACCAGCAGTGATAGGGCTTACAATGAGCAGTTCTTC.

This clonotype has a single count. Because the CDR3 is missing its conserved closing phenylalanine or tryptophan, this is likely a read error. The V call is TRBV6-2 or TRBV6-3, the J call TRBJ2-3; TRBD2 might be the D (7 bases). CDR3 length: 15 residues. Germline V gives CDR1 MNHEY, CDR2 SVGEGT. Trimming removed 5 bases from V and 6 bases from J, with 18 bases in between. The CDR3 here is CASSATRGAGDTQYS. The CDR3 nucleotides are TGTGCCAGCAGTGCCACCCGGGGGGCAGGGGATACGCAGTATTCT.

This clonotype was detected many times. The chain joins TRBV9 to TRBJ2-5, with 7 nucleotides matching TRBD2. Germline V lookup: CDR1 SGDLS, CDR2 YYNGEE. V gave up 3 bases and J gave up 4 bases; unmatched junction bases: 9. This CDR3 is built from 15 residues. CDR3 amino acids: CASSAEGGRVETQYF. For the CDR3, the DNA is TGTGCCAGCAGCGCTGAGGGCGGGAGAGTAGAGACCCAGTACTTC.

This clonotype showed up many times. The rearrangement links TRBV9 to TRBJ2-1; perhaps TRBD1 as D (6 bases). The germline V gene encodes CDR1 SGDLS and CDR2 YYNGEE. This CDR3 is built from 14 residues. Trimming removed 7 bases from V and 15 bases from J, with 26 bases in between. In nucleotides, the CDR3 is TGTGCCAGCTCCACTGATTTTCGAGTCGGACAGCGGTTCTTC. Translated: CASSTDFRVGQRFF.

This clonotype was seen ten or more times. The V gene is TRBV20-1, the J gene TRBJ2-7; 13 nucleotides line up with TRBD2. After removal of 4 bases from V and 2 bases from J, the junction contained 5 bases not matched to a gene. Per germline, CDR1 DFQATT and CDR2 SNEGSKA (reference sequence). This CDR3 region has 15 residues. As DNA, the CDR3 is TGCAGTGCTATAAGAGGGACTAGCGGGGCCTACGAGCAGTACTTC. It codes for CSAIRGTSGAYEQYF.

This chain's CDR3 is CASSLHSGGGETQYF. The CDR3, as DNA: TGTGCCAGCAGCTTACATTCAGGGGGCGGAGAGACCCAGTACTTC. The J gene is TRBJ2-5, the V gene TRBV9; 8 bases fit TRBD1. The V segment lost 4 bases and the J segment 4 bases; nucleotides outside the gene matches: 9. Germline assignment: CDR1 SGDLS and CDR2 YYNGEE. The CDR3 has 15 amino acids.

This clonotype was found many times. This chain connects TRBV5-4 to TRBJ2-3, with 7 bases fitting TRBD2. CDR3 length: 16 amino acids. From germline, CDR1 is SGHNT and CDR2 YYREEE (reference sequence). V lost 0 bases and J lost 3; bases outside the gene matches: 7. CDR3 sequence reads: CASSLAGGAGTDTQYF. The DNA for the CDR3 is TGTGCCAGCAGCTTGGCGGGGGGAGCAGGGACAGATACGCAGTATTTT. The full variable domain, with the rest looked up from reference TRBV5-4 and TRBJ2-3, is ETGVTQSPTHLIKTRGQQVTLRCSSQSGHNTVSWYQQALGQGPQFIFQYYREEENGRGNFPPRFSGLQFPNYSSELNVNALELDDSALYLCASSLAGGAGTDTQYFGPGTRLTVL.

This clonotype was counted only a few times. The genes are TRBV6-4 and TRBJ1-1, with unresolved D. The CDR3 totals 15 residues. Between the trimmed V and J ends, which lost 6 bases and 1 base, there was a span of 15 bases. From germline, CDR1 is MRHNA and CDR2 SNTAGT. CDR3 residues: CASRVRSSGNTEAFF. CDR3 in DNA: TGTGCCAGCAGGGTTCGTTCGTCAGGGAACACTGAAGCTTTCTTT.

The V call is TRBV6-6, the J call TRBJ2-5; TRBD2 agrees at 7 bases. The CDR3 covers 17 residues. Germline-derived CDR1 and CDR2 are MNHNY and SVGAGI (reference sequence). V gave up 2 bases and J gave up 5 bases; unmatched junction bases: 14. The CDR3 region is CASSYPSRWEGGETQYF. CDR3 nucleotide sequence: TGTGCCAGCAGTTACCCCAGTAGGTGGGAGGGCGGGGAGACCCAGTACTTC.

This chain joins TRBV27 and TRBJ2-5; a weak D match, TRBD2 (6 bases). Trimming shortened V by 7 bases and J by 0 bases, and 18 bases separated the two germline ends. This CDR3 spans 16 amino acids. Germline V CDR1 and CDR2: MNHEY, SMNVEV (reference sequence). CDR3 sequence reads: CASTMRGRGYQETQYF. DNA of the CDR3: TGTGCCAGCACCATGAGGGGTCGGGGGTACCAAGAGACCCAGTACTTC.

A remark on this clonotype: The junction departs from germline at one end; a sequencing error may be responsible. The chain employs TRBV20-1 and TRBJ2-5; D is perhaps TRBD1 (6 bases). This CDR3 is built from 11 residues. Germline V lookup: CDR1 DFQATT, CDR2 SNEGSKA (reference sequence). The CDR3 loop reads CGAIRGETQSF. DNA of the CDR3: TGCGGTGCGATCAGGGGTGAGACCCAGTCCTTC.

This clonotype was detected ten times or more. The rearrangement joins TRBV7-3 to TRBJ2-1; D ambiguous. The germline V gene has CDR1 SGHTA and CDR2 FQGTGA. V was pared by 3 bases and J by 3 bases, with 9 bases between. This CDR3 region has 14 residues. CDR3: CASSFDRLYNEQFF. The CDR3 bases are TGTGCCAGCAGCTTTGATCGACTCTACAATGAGCAGTTCTTC.

This clonotype showed up just a few times. A much larger clone lies a single base off, so this may be a read error. As DNA, the CDR3 is TGCAGTGCTCGGCTAAATTCCTACGAGCCGTACTTC. This codes for CSARLNSYEPYF. V is TRBV20-1 and J is TRBJ2-7; no clear D. The CDR3 totals 12 residues. Looked up from germline, CDR1 is DFQATT and CDR2 is SNEGSKA (reference sequence).

This clonotype occurred many times. The chain uses TRBV11-1 and TRBJ2-7, with D perhaps matching TRBD1 or TRBD2 (5 bases each). The CDR3 has 15 residues. Trimming pared 3 bases from V and 3 bases from J, leaving 15 bases between. The germline V gene encodes CDR1 SGHAT and CDR2 FQDESV (reference sequence). CDR3 bases: TGTGCCAGCAGCTTGTTCGGGATGGGGGACTACGAGCAGTACTTC. Translating gives CASSLFGMGDYEQYF.

About this clonotype itself: This clone may be a read error of a much larger clone one base away. The V gene is TRBV19, the J gene TRBJ2-7, with D possibly TRBD2 on 6 matching bases. Germline assignment: CDR1 LNHDA and CDR2 SQIVND (reference sequence). The CDR3 runs to 15 residues. The DNA of the CDR3 is TGTGCCAGTAGTATCCGGGGGAAAGGGACCTACGAGCGGTACTTC. Amino acids: CASSIRGKGTYERYF.